This TCR beta chain is from a study of T cell changes during pregnancy in multiple sclerosis (dated by TCRdb to about 2019). Broadly, across the study: In women with multiple sclerosis, the researchers looked at how the T cell repertoire shifted as pregnancy progressed.

The library was generated by the immunoSEQ multiplex PCR assay. What TCRdb holds here is the immuneACCESS table cut down to in-frame rearrangements. Part of the clones is not present; checked against another copy, under half of the missing clones reflect an unresolved V gene, and the others are unexplained. This sample gives nearly 50,000 clones in total; about 93% of them show up just once. The ten largest clones capture more than 0.45% of the sample. The germline V gene encodes CDR1 LNHNV and CDR2 YYDKDF (reference sequence). V was cut back by 7 bases and J by 5 bases, leaving a gap of 17 bases between them. The CDR3 measures 14 amino acids from cysteine to phenylalanine. Only the CDR3 portion is preserved as DNA: 42 bases, with reading frame beginning at the first base. Remarks on this clone: This receptor's antigen is unknown. Base qualities are not at hand, and no much larger clone is one base apart.

The specimen was CD4+ T cells from peripheral blood mononuclear cells, collected in the first trimester of pregnancy. The chain links TRBV15 with TRBJ2-5; tentative D gene TRBD1, with 6 bases matching. This receptor was identified in a female donor with multiple sclerosis, enrolled in a pregnancy study. CDR3 protein: CATIEGGTSETQYF. The DNA reads as follows: TGTGCCACCATCGAAGGGGGTACTTCGGAGACCCAGTACTTC.